The 27 T cell receptor beta chains reported below all come from one sample, sequenced in a study of identical twins. One entry per CDR3 protein, called by TCRdb with MiXCR from the 5' RACE reads. The sample carries hundreds of thousands of distinct CDR3 sequences, around 8.6% recorded once. The sample also formed part of further work on yellow fever vaccine responses in identical twins.

The sample consisted of PBMCs. Source of these receptors: a young woman in good health.

The chain couples TRBV4-2 to TRBJ2-3; D not certain. Germline V CDR1 and CDR2: LGHNA, YNFKEQ. The V end lost 0 bases, the J end lost 7 bases, and 8 bases lay between the germline ends. There are 13 residues in the CDR3. The CDR3 loop reads CASSQDGYNTQYF. The CDR3 nucleotides read TGTGCCAGCAGCCAAGATGGGTACAATACGCAGTATTTT.

This clonotype was found many times. The gene calls are TRBV5-5 and TRBJ2-5; 9 bases are shared with TRBD1. Germline V gene sequence: CDR1 SGHKS, CDR2 YYEKEE (reference sequence). The CDR3 runs 15 residues. Unmatched junction bases numbered 9, after V lost 4 bases and J lost 5 bases. The CDR3 DNA reads as TGTGCCAGCAGCCTCCGGGACAGGGTAGGGGAGACCCAGTACTTC. Protein: CASSLRDRVGETQYF.

V is TRBV9 and J is TRBJ2-1; D is unclear. Trimming took 3 bases from V and 5 from J, leaving 9 bases between them. The CDR3 contains 13 residues. Germline assignment: CDR1 SGDLS and CDR2 YYNGEE. The CDR3 DNA sequence: TGTGCCAGCAGCGCGCTCGGTGACAATGAGCAGTTCTTC. It translates to CASSALGDNEQFF.

DNA of the CDR3: TGTGCCAGCAGCTTTCTAGCGGGGGGGCCTAATGAGCAGTTCTTC. Protein: CASSFLAGGPNEQFF. This sequence joins TRBV11-3 and TRBJ2-1; 12 positions agree with TRBD2. With 3 bases clipped from V and 7 bases from J, the junction kept 4 bases outside the gene matches. Germline-derived CDR1 and CDR2 are SGHNT and YENEEA. The CDR3 totals 15 residues.

This clonotype has a count of ten or more. The V gene is TRBV6-4, the J gene TRBJ1-2; 8 bases match TRBD1. Germline-derived CDR1 and CDR2 are MRHNA and SNTAGT. CDR3 size: 16 residues. V lost 8 bases and J lost 4; bases outside the gene matches: 15. The CDR3 loop reads CASPGGLLTSSYGYTF. In DNA, the CDR3 is TGTGCCAGCCCAGGGGGCCTTCTCACTTCAAGCTATGGCTACACCTTC.

This clonotype has only a few counts. The V call is TRBV5-1, the J call TRBJ2-2; D is ambiguous. The V and J ends lost 0 bases and 9 bases respectively, with 6 bases between them. The CDR3 is 12 amino acids. The germline V gene has CDR1 SGHRS and CDR2 YFSETQ. This chain's CDR3 is CASSLAGRELFF. In DNA form, the CDR3 reads TGCGCCAGCAGCTTGGCGGGTAGGGAGCTGTTTTTT.

This clonotype appeared many times. The V call is TRBV7-2, the J call TRBJ1-1; a possible D gene is TRBD1 (5 bases). Germline assignment: CDR1 SGHTA and CDR2 FQGNSA. Trimming shortened V by 6 bases and J by 0 bases, and 11 bases separated the two germline ends. This CDR3 has 14 residues. The CDR3 sequence is CASRKGALNTEAFF. The CDR3 DNA is TGTGCCAGCAGAAAAGGGGCCTTGAACACTGAAGCTTTCTTT.

This clonotype was recorded many times. Relative to the germline gene, one junction end is altered; a read error may explain this. The V gene is TRBV4-3, the J gene TRBJ2-7; no clear D gene. Germline CDR1 and CDR2: LGHNA and YSLEER. This CDR3 region has 14 residues. For the CDR3, the DNA is TGTGCCAGCAGCCAAGATCGAGTCTCATACGAGCAGTACTTC. This gives the protein CASSQDRVSYEQYF.

In this sample, this clonotype turned up many times. V gene TRBV28 combines with J gene TRBJ2-3, with D possibly being TRBD1 or TRBD2 (5 bases each). Trimming pared 3 bases from V and 1 base from J, leaving 14 bases between. Per the germline V gene, CDR1 is MDHEN and CDR2 is SYDVKM. There are 16 residues in the CDR3. This CDR3 reads CASSFYRGPGTDTQYF. The CDR3, as DNA: TGTGCCAGCAGTTTCTATAGGGGACCCGGCACAGATACGCAGTATTTT.

This clonotype was seen at least ten times. The rearrangement links TRBV20-1 to TRBJ1-1, with no clear D. The length of the CDR3 is 15 residues. CDR1 is DFQATT, CDR2 SNEGSKA, per germline (reference sequence). Between the trimmed V and J ends, which lost 0 bases and 3 bases, there was a span of 14 bases. CDR3 protein: CSARDLERVYTEAFF. For the CDR3, the DNA is TGCAGTGCTAGAGATCTTGAGCGGGTGTACACTGAAGCTTTCTTT.

The chain couples TRBV3-1 to TRBJ2-5; D may be TRBD1 or TRBD2 (5 bases each). The CDR3 sequence is 16 residues long. Per the germline V gene, CDR1 is LGHDT and CDR2 is YNNKEL (reference sequence). V was cut by 0 bases and J by 4 bases, with 15 bases left in between. The CDR3: CASSQEGVLRGETQYF. CDR3 sequence (DNA): TGTGCCAGCAGCCAAGAGGGGGTCTTACGAGGAGAGACCCAGTACTTC.

The chain couples TRBV2 to TRBJ2-7, with TRBD1 identical over 8 bases. Germline V gene sequence: CDR1 SNHLY, CDR2 FYNNEI. This CDR3 contains 14 residues. The V segment lost 2 bases and the J segment 6 bases; nucleotides outside the gene matches: 6. The DNA for the CDR3 is TGTGCCAGCAGTGAATCAGGGGGCAGTTCCGAGCAGTACTTC. Amino acids: CASSESGGSSEQYF.

There are a few counts of this clonotype. The V gene is TRBV6-5, the J gene TRBJ2-3; TRBD1 or TRBD2 may be the D gene (5 bases each). The germline V gene has CDR1 MNHEY and CDR2 SVGAGI. V was trimmed by 4 bases and J by 0 bases, leaving 14 bases between them. CDR3 length: 16 amino acids. CDR3 loop: CASSSQGPSSTDTQYF. The CDR3 DNA reads TGTGCCAGCAGTTCCCAGGGACCGTCTAGCACAGATACGCAGTATTTT.

In this sample, this clonotype turned up a few times. The rearrangement uses TRBV6-1 and TRBJ2-4, with a tentative D call TRBD2 (6 bases). Germline values: CDR1 MNHNS, CDR2 SASEGT. The CDR3 extends over 19 amino acids. V was pared by 3 bases and J by 0 bases, with 21 bases between. The CDR3 nucleotides read TGTGCCAGCAGTGAGGACATTTTCTCTAGCGCTGCAGCCAAAAACATTCAGTACTTC. Amino acids: CASSEDIFSSAAAKNIQYF.

The chain recombines TRBV11-2 with TRBJ2-5; 7 bases align to TRBD2. The CDR3 totals 13 residues. Trimming removed 6 bases from V and 3 bases from J; junction bases left unmatched: 4. Per germline, CDR1 SGHAT and CDR2 FQNNGV. The CDR3 loop reads CASRLSGEETQYF. CDR3 DNA sequence: TGTGCCAGCAGACTGAGCGGGGAAGAGACCCAGTACTTC.

V gene TRBV5-1 combines with J gene TRBJ1-1, with D perhaps matching TRBD1 (6 bases). V lost 2 bases and J lost 5, with 16 bases in between. This CDR3 contains 15 residues. Germline V lookup: CDR1 SGHRS, CDR2 YFSETQ. CDR3 sequence reads: CASSFSDRGLTEAFF. The CDR3 coding sequence is TGCGCCAGCAGCTTTAGCGACCGGGGGCTAACTGAAGCTTTCTTT.

This clonotype was found many times. The chain employs TRBV5-1 and TRBJ2-7; 14 bases agree with TRBD2. The CDR3 is made up of 17 amino acids. Germline assignment: CDR1 SGHRS and CDR2 YFSETQ. The junction had 10 bases not matched to a gene; V was cut back by 1 base and J by 7 bases. In nucleotides, the CDR3 is TGCGCCAGCAGCTTGTTGACTAGCGGGGGGGCGGTAAGAGAGCAGTACTTC. As protein: CASSLLTSGGAVREQYF.

The table lists this clonotype with a few counts. The chain uses TRBV20-1 and TRBJ1-5; D gene ambiguous. The CDR3 consists of 15 residues. The V gene lost 1 base and the J gene lost 0 bases, with 10 bases spanning the gap. Looked up from germline, CDR1 is DFQATT and CDR2 is SNEGSKA (reference sequence). In DNA, the CDR3 is TGCAGTGCTAGAGTAGGAGATTATAGCAATCAGCCCCAGCATTTT. This translates into CSARVGDYSNQPQHF.

This clonotype was seen ten or more times. CDR3 residues: CASSVTGSPNEKLFF. The DNA for the CDR3 is TGTGCCAGCAGCGTTACAGGGTCACCGAATGAAAAACTGTTTTTT. V usage is TRBV7-2 and J usage is TRBJ1-4; D may be TRBD1 (6 bases). Trimming stripped 5 bases from V and 5 bases from J, with 15 bases between. Per germline, CDR1 SGHTA and CDR2 FQGNSA. This CDR3 spans 15 amino acids.

This chain uses TRBV6-5 with TRBJ1-1; D is uncertain. The CDR3 spans 13 residues. Per the germline V gene, CDR1 is MNHEY and CDR2 is SVGAGI. V was shortened by 2 bases and J by 3 bases, with 7 bases between the two germline ends. The CDR3 reads CASSYDGYTEAFF. Written as DNA, the CDR3 is TGTGCCAGCAGTTACGACGGATACACTGAAGCTTTCTTT.

This clonotype occurred many times. The V call is TRBV7-2, the J call TRBJ2-3; D call uncertain. V lost 2 bases to trimming and J lost 3 bases, with 9 bases between them. This CDR3 contains 14 residues. The germline gives CDR1 SGHTA, CDR2 FQGNSA. CDR3 protein: CASSLLMGTDTQYF. CDR3 bases: TGTGCCAGCAGCTTATTGATGGGGACAGATACGCAGTATTTT.

In its sample, this clonotype was seen a few times. The rearrangement uses TRBV19 and TRBJ2-2, with a possible D match to TRBD1 (6 bases). Looked up from germline, CDR1 is LNHDA and CDR2 is SQIVND (reference sequence). With 3 bases removed from V and 4 bases from J, the gap between germline ends came to 9 bases. The CDR3 totals 14 residues. The CDR3 DNA reads TGTGCCAGTAGTATTAACAGGGTCACCGGGGAGCTGTTTTTT. This gives the protein CASSINRVTGELFF.

This chain uses TRBV28 with TRBJ2-5; D is tentatively TRBD1 or TRBD2 (5 bases each). Germline loops: CDR1 MDHEN, CDR2 SYDVKM. The CDR3 length is 16 residues. Trimming shortened V by 6 bases and J by 5 bases, and 22 bases separated the two germline ends. The CDR3 region has the DNA TGTGCCAGCAGCCCCGCGGCCGTGGGACGCAGGGAGACCCAGTACTTC. It specifies CASSPAAVGRRETQYF.

This clonotype was seen many times. V is TRBV21-1 and J is TRBJ2-7; TRBD2 reflects the table's D call only, with no check against the DNA. TRBV21-1 is classified as a pseudogene. This CDR3 has 10 residues. The DNA for the CDR3 is TGTGCCTGTGGAGGGCTCGAGCAGTACTTC. Protein product: CACGGLEQYF.

This clonotype has more than one count but fewer than ten. The chain couples TRBV20-1 to TRBJ2-2; D remains ambiguous. The V end was cut by 3 bases, the J end by 6 bases, with 11 bases between. The germline CDR1 and CDR2 sequences are DFQATT and SNEGSKA (reference sequence). This CDR3 is built from 13 residues. The CDR3 spells CSARITPPGELFF. CDR3 DNA: TGCAGTGCTAGGATTACCCCTCCCGGGGAGCTGTTTTTT.

This clonotype was seen at least ten times. This chain links TRBV27 with TRBJ1-2, with TRBD1 as a possible D gene (6 bases). V was trimmed by 6 bases and J by 8 bases, leaving 19 bases between them. CDR3 length: 14 residues. Looked up from germline, CDR1 is MNHEY and CDR2 is SMNVEV (reference sequence). CDR3 coding DNA: TGTGCCAGCAGCAACTACAGGGAGGGGAACGGCTACACCTTC. It encodes CASSNYREGNGYTF.

This chain links TRBV6-2 or TRBV6-3 with TRBJ2-2, with a weak D call TRBD1 (5 bases). Trimming stripped 5 bases from V and 2 bases from J, with 12 bases between. There are 15 residues in the CDR3. Germline V gives CDR1 MNHEY, CDR2 SVGEGT. CDR3 loop: CASSLDSRNTGELFF. The CDR3 DNA reads TGTGCCAGCAGTCTCGACAGCCGAAACACCGGGGAGCTGTTTTTT.